Presented here are 7 T cell receptor beta chains from one specimen sequenced in a study of blood T cell repertoires in COVID-19. Method: immunoSEQ multiplex PCR; TCRdb's copy keeps in-frame clones and lacks some. The sample consists of 250,000 to 300,000 clones, 81% of them appearing once. The sample consisted of peripheral blood. Source of these receptors: a woman between 55 and 75 years old with active or convalescent COVID-19.

The chain links TRBV7-9 to TRBJ2-6, with a possible D match to TRBD1 (6 bases). The CDR3 is 15 amino acids. The germline V gene has CDR1 SEHNR and CDR2 FQNEAQ (reference sequence). Trimming cost V 1 base and J 2 bases, with 6 bases left between them. The CDR3 is CASSLEGAGANVLTF. The DNA of the CDR3 is TGTGCCAGCAGCTTAGAGGGGGCTGGGGCCAACGTCCTGACTTTC.

The rearrangement joins TRBV2 to TRBJ1-4; possibly TRBD1 for D (6 bases). This CDR3 is 15 amino acids long. V was cut by 3 bases and J by 4 bases, with 12 bases left in between. Germline V gene data show CDR1 as SNHLY and CDR2 as FYNNEI. CDR3 in amino acids: CASSESTGLNEKLFF. The CDR3 region has the DNA TGTGCCAGCAGTGAGTCGACAGGACTTAATGAAAAACTGTTTTTT.

The J gene is TRBJ2-1, the V gene TRBV7-3; a possible D gene is TRBD2 (5 bases). CDR3 length equals 14 residues. CDR1 and CDR2 from the germline V gene are SGHTA and FQGTGA. V dropped 3 bases and J dropped 10 bases, with 16 bases sitting between them. CDR3 amino acids: CASSLTGFTWEQFF. In DNA, the CDR3 is TGTGCCAGCAGCTTGACGGGGTTCACGTGGGAGCAGTTCTTC.

The gene calls are TRBV7-9 and TRBJ2-3; a weak D match, TRBD1 (6 bases). Trimming stripped 6 bases from V and 1 base from J, with 14 bases between. CDR3 length: 15 residues. CDR1 and CDR2 from the germline V gene are SEHNR and FQNEAQ (reference sequence). The CDR3 DNA reads TGTGCCAGCAGGAGGGGGTCTTGGGGCACAGATACGCAGTATTTT. It translates to CASRRGSWGTDTQYF. The full variable domain, completed using reference TRBV7-9 and TRBJ2-3, is DTGVSQNPRHKITKRGQNVTFRCDPISEHNRLYWYRQTLGQGPEFLTYFQNEAQLEKSRLLSDRFSAERPKGSFSTLEIQRTEQGDSAMYLCASRRGSWGTDTQYFGPGTRLTVL.

CDR3 loop: CASSKGTSPVETQYF. CDR3 nucleotide sequence: TGTGCCAGCAGCAAGGGGACTAGCCCAGTAGAGACCCAGTACTTC. The V gene is TRBV9, the J gene TRBJ2-5; TRBD2 matches at 9 bases. The V and J ends lost 4 bases and 4 bases, in that order; junction bases with no gene match: 8. The germline CDR1 and CDR2 sequences are SGDLS and YYNGEE. The CDR3 has 15 amino acids.

This chain uses TRBV7-8 with TRBJ1-5; no definite D call. This CDR3 comprises 13 residues. Trimming took 6 bases from V and 2 from J, leaving 8 bases between them. Per the germline V gene, CDR1 is SGHVS and CDR2 is FQNEAQ. For the CDR3, the DNA is TGTGCCAGCAGTCAAGGAGGCAATCAGCCCCAGCATTTT. Protein sequence: CASSQGGNQPQHF.

The chain joins TRBV7-9 to TRBJ2-3; D remains ambiguous. The V end was cut by 4 bases, the J end by 3 bases, with 5 bases between. The CDR3 contains 12 residues. Germline CDR1 SEHNR, CDR2 FQNEAQ (reference sequence). The CDR3 region has the DNA TGTGCCAGCAGCTCCAGTACAGATACGCAGTATTTT. It encodes CASSSSTDTQYF.